The present T cell receptor (beta chain) was sequenced within a study of tissue T cells after allogeneic stem cell transplantation. Details on this clone: What it binds is not known. The listed genes are named as in mouse.

Overall study results and limits: The study did not identify alloreactive or antigen-specific tissue TCRs, and some clones might be persisting host cells. Few T cell clones were shared across patients, but motif clusters showed tissue-specific shared signatures.

Sequenced by immunoSEQ multiplex PCR; TCRdb stores in-frame clones only, minus some. The sample has 48,000 or so clones; roughly 75% are singletons. The origin of this receptor is a pool of C57BL/6 mice in good health. Source material: sorted cells pooled from one or two spleens.

CDR3 DNA, as far as it was read: TGTGCCAGCTCTCCCGGGGTGGGCCAAGACACCCAGTAC. Its protein product is CASSPGVGQDTQY. The whole CDR3 reads CASSPGVGQDTQYF. V usage is TRBV12-1 and J usage is TRBJ2-5; no definite D call. The read comes to an end 1 residue before the CDR3 does, leaving the germline J gene to fill in the end. Trimming took 2 bases from V and 2 from J, leaving 10 bases between them. Per germline, CDR1 SGHSN and CDR2 HYEKVE. The CDR3 sequence is 14 residues long.